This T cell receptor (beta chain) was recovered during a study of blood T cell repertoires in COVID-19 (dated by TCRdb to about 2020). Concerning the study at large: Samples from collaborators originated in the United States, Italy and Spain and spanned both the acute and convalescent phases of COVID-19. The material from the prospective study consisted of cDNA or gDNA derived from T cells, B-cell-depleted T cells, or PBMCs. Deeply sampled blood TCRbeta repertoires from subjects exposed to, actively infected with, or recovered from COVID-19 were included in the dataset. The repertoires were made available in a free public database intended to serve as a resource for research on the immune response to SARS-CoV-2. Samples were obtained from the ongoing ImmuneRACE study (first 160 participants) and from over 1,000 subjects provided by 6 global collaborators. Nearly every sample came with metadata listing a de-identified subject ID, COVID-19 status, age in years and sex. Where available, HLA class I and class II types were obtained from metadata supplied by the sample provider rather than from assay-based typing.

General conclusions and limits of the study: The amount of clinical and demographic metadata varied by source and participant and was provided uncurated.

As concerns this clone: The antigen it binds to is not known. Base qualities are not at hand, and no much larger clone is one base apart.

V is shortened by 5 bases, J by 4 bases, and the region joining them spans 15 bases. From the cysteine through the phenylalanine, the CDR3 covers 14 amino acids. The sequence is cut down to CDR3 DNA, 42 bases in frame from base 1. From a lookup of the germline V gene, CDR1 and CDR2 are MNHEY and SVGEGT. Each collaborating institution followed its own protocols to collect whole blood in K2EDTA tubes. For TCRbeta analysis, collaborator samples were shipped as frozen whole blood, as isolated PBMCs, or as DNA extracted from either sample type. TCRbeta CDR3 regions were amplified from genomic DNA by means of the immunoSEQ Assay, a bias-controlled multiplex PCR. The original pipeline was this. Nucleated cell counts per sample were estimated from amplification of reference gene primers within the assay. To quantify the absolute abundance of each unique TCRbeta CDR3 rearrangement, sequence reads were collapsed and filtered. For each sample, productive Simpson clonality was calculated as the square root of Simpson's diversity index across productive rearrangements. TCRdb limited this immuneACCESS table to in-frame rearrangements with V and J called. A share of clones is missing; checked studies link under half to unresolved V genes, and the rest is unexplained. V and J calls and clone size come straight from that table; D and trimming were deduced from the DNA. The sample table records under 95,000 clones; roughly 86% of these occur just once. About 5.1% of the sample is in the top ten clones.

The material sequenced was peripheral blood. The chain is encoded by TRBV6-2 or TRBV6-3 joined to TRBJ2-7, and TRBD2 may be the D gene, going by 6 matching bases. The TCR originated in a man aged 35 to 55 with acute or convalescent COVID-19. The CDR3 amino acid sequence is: CASSQGPGEYEQYF. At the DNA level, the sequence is TGTGCCAGCAGTCAAGGACCGGGAGAATACGAGCAGTACTTC.